Below, 5 T cell receptor beta chains from the same sample are listed, as sequenced in a study of T cells after yellow fever vaccination (dated by TCRdb to between 2018 and 2021). In light of the paper, this sample's treatment or condition label describes: live attenuated yellow fever vaccine strain. Library method: 5' RACE. The run used an Illumina HiSeq 2500. The raw public data were reprocessed by TCRdb itself: fastp quality trimming at Q25, MiXCR clonotype calling, in-frame beta chains only. Here each entry gathers all rows of one CDR3 protein and keeps the most common genes and DNA. The sample records under 600,000 distinct CDR3 sequences, about 13% of which are singletons. In total, the top ten clones hold about an eighth of the sample. The sequences come from PBMCs, collected on the day of the yellow fever booster vaccination. These TCRs come from a man aged 25-40 years who received the YFV17D yellow fever vaccine.

This rearrangement joins TRBV12-3 or TRBV12-4 to TRBJ1-1, with no clear D. The CDR3 spans 10 residues. With 6 bases removed from V and 11 bases from J, the gap between germline ends came to 10 bases. This chain's CDR3 is CASSRSPAFF. CDR3 in DNA: TGTGCCAGCAGCCGTAGCCCGGCTTTCTTT.

This sequence joins TRBV7-2 and TRBJ2-5; D tentatively reads TRBD1 or TRBD2 (6 bases each). Per the germline V gene, CDR1 is SGHTA and CDR2 is FQGNSA. The CDR3 extends over 14 amino acids. Trimming took off 4 bases at V and 1 base at J, with 10 bases between the two ends. The CDR3 nucleotides read TGTGCCAGCAGCTCGGGGGCCCTCCAAGAGACCCAGTACTTC. Amino acids: CASSSGALQETQYF.

V gene TRBV29-1 combines with J gene TRBJ1-1; D unresolved. Trimming cost V 0 bases and J 4 bases, with 9 bases left between them. The CDR3 consists of 13 residues. Per germline, CDR1 SQVTM and CDR2 ANQGSEA. CDR3 sequence reads: CSVEDGTGTEAFF. CDR3 sequence (DNA): TGCAGCGTTGAAGATGGCACGGGCACTGAAGCTTTCTTT.

The V call is TRBV7-2, the J call TRBJ2-7; maybe TRBD2 (6 bases). Between the trimmed V and J ends, which lost 4 bases and 7 bases, there was a span of 17 bases. This CDR3 spans 14 amino acids. CDR1 and CDR2 from the germline V gene are SGHTA and FQGNSA. CDR3: CASSSEAGREEQYF. The CDR3 region has the DNA TGTGCCAGCAGCTCCGAAGCAGGGCGGGAAGAGCAGTACTTC.

This clonotype was seen at least ten times. The rearrangement uses TRBV11-3 and TRBJ2-7, with TRBD2 identical over 10 bases. This CDR3 comprises 15 residues. The germline CDR1 and CDR2 sequences are SGHNT and YENEEA. The V and J ends lost 3 bases and 3 bases, in that order; junction bases with no gene match: 5. DNA for the CDR3: TGTGCCAGCAGCTTGGAGCGGGAGGGCCTCTACGAGCAGTACTTC. This translates into CASSLEREGLYEQYF.